A selection of T cell receptor beta chains follows, all from one sample in a study of shared clonotypes between healthy human individuals. The repertoire was sequenced with immunoSEQ multiplex PCR; TCRdb's copy has only in-frame clones and lacks some. The table records around 2.3 million clones, under 97% of them present only once. The material sequenced was naive CD4+ T cells sorted from blood. The receptor set was obtained from a young man in good health. Each CDR3 is given without its conserved first and last residue. The order of the fields is V gene, clone size, CDR3 protein. The size of a clone is reported for some rows only, either as once, few or many, or as a class for expanded clones.

V: TRBV7-2; size: .; CDR3: ASSFYRYGTEAF
V: TRBV11-2; size: .; CDR3: ASSVHYEQY
V: TRBV29-1; size: .; CDR3: SVGDSNTEAF
V: TRBV10-3; size: .; CDR3: AIKGGLAVNEQF
V: TRBV6-1; size: once; CDR3: ASSELGRGSTEAF
V: TRBV6-1; size: once; CDR3: ASSGAGGGTEAF
V: TRBV6-1; size: .; CDR3: ASSAEVGQVGGYT
V: TRBV5-6; size: .; CDR3: ASSPDRNYGYT
V: TRBV20-1; size: few; CDR3: SARDRDTQY
V: TRBV30; size: .; CDR3: AWNTGHGSNEKLF
V: TRBV15; size: .; CDR3: ATSRDLRPGPNTEAF
V: TRBV2; size: .; CDR3: ASSDKQTGMAF
V: TRBV2; size: .; CDR3: ASSEDSLPDYGYT
V: TRBV2; size: .; CDR3: ASRAQGAGEQF
V: TRBV6-5; size: .; CDR3: ASSRLAGPGDEQF
V: TRBV10-3; size: .; CDR3: AISDYAGQGRRAF